The T cell receptor (beta chain) described here comes from a study of CXCR3-negative and CXCR3-positive naive CD8 T cells. Study-wide points: Each naive subset displayed comparably high diversity, whereas memory CD8+ cells displayed much lower diversity. Memory cells differed in TRBV-TRBJ usage, but naive CXCR3-negative and CXCR3-positive cells had similar usage. TRB CDR3 hydrophobicity was greater in CXCR3-positive naive cells than in CXCR3-negative naive cells.

Researchers prepared the TRB cDNA libraries using 5' RACE with UMI labels. For each CDR3 protein, TCRdb gives one entry from its re-call of the 5' RACE reads, without DNA. The sample table sets out thousands of distinct CDR3 sequences. About this clonotype itself: What it recognizes is unknown.

The CDR3 is 12 amino acids. Germline V gene data show CDR1 as SGHDT and CDR2 as YYEEEE. This sequence originates from a human donor in good health. Some clones in this sample may be carry-over from other donors' samples. This chain connects TRBV5-6 to TRBJ2-3. Sequencing used naive CXCR3+ CD8+ T cells from blood. Subset of the sample: CD45RO-CCR7+CD27+CD95- naive CD8+ T cells expressing CXCR3 (TNR3+). The CDR3 sequence is CASSLTPDTQYF.